This paragraph reports one T cell receptor (beta chain). This clonotype was picked up many times. The antigen this receptor binds is unknown. One base away there is no much larger clone; base qualities are not given. This record comes from a study of neurological immune-mediated disorders (dated by TCRdb to about 2019). Regarding the complete study: Among the roughly 34 multiple sclerosis patients, relapsing-remitting MS was present in some 31 and secondary progressive MS was present in 3. The cohort included some 68 subjects: about 14 with HAM/TSP, some 35 with multiple sclerosis, and some 20 healthy controls. The approximately 99 TCR-beta libraries included longitudinal samples, technical triplicates and paired sorted CD4+ and CD8+ T-cell subsets alongside PBMC samples. Using UMI-based sequencing, the study compared peripheral blood TCR-beta repertoires from patients with HTLV-I-associated myelopathy (HAM/TSP), patients with multiple sclerosis, and healthy controls. Findings and caveats that apply to the study as a whole: Across subjects, expanded clones never shared an identical CDR3 amino acid sequence, which suggests that the TCR-beta repertoires in every group were private. TCR clonal expansion was highest in HAM/TSP patients and lowest in MS patients, with MS patients falling below even healthy controls. No clinical or MRI features were associated with the MS cluster, and the authors said that larger cohorts are needed. Repertoires from 18 of 34 MS patients were grouped by phylogenetic analysis into a cluster of related CDR3 sequences, suggesting a possible repertoire-level signature.

cDNA was synthesized by template-switch 5'RACE using a primer with a 10-nucleotide random unique molecular identifier that tagged each TCR transcript. Over 180 million TCR-beta sequences, covering 15-18 subjects, were produced in each sequencing run. Total RNA was extracted with the RNeasy kit. The KAPA Real-time Library Amplification kit was used to amplify TCR-beta VDJ regions with primers for the TCR constant region and the 5'RACE anchor. A first PCR added sample indexes and Illumina adaptors, after which a second PCR increased the library yield. The roughly 650 bp TCR product was size-selected on a 2% E-gel SizeSelection system after Ampure bead purification. Before pooling, libraries had their quality checked on a Bioanalyzer, their concentration measured with Qubit, and their quantity determined with the Kapa Library Quantification kit. Paired-end 2 x 150 bp sequencing of the libraries was performed on an Illumina HiSeq 2500. To increase sequence diversity, about 24-32% phiX was spiked into each library pool. Per the authors' processing: The UMI-based MiGEC pipeline processed quality-filtered reads and removed over 80% of raw TCR sequences during error correction. VDJ genes were aligned to IMGT germline references, and clonotypes were defined by unique CDR3 amino acid sequence plus V-J genes. VDJtools evaluated clonal expansion, Shannon diversity and CDR3 relatedness (CalcPairwiseDistances, ClusterSamples); CLCbio workbench built phylogenetic trees. Clones with at least 8 unique UMIs were defined as expanded, with this threshold being based on coefficient-of-variation modelling across technical triplicates. The public reads were run again by TCRdb, first through fastp at Q25 and then through MiXCR, and only productive beta chains were kept. Each entry is one CDR3 protein sequence, shown with its most common DNA and genes. TCRdb, not the authors, supplied the V and J calls. The sample includes 45,000 to 55,000 distinct CDR3 sequences, with around 3.3% observed a single time. The ten most abundant clones make up 5.9% of the sample.

The germline V end is reduced by 5 bases and the J end by 6 bases; junction bases left unmatched: 3. The CDR3 spans 13 residues, from the cysteine through the phenylalanine. Here the CDR3 DNA is all that survives: 39 bases in frame from base 1. CDR1 is given as PRHDT and CDR2 as FYEKMQ, both from the germline V gene (reference sequence). Libraries from unsorted PBMCs were made from 2 million PBMCs kept in RNAlater at -80 degrees C until RNA extraction. Multiple sclerosis patients were enrolled in a US clinical protocol under which disease progression was evaluated by magnetic resonance imaging. Peripheral blood underwent Ficoll-Hypaque density gradient centrifugation to isolate PBMCs, which were then cryopreserved in liquid nitrogen.

The chain links TRBV13 with TRBJ2-1; 8 bases in the middle match TRBD1. Source material: PBMCs. The sequence came from a man in his forties with multiple sclerosis. The sequenced DNA: TGTGCCAGCAGCGAACAGGGGGTCAATGAGCAGTTCTTC. It translates to CASSEQGVNEQFF.